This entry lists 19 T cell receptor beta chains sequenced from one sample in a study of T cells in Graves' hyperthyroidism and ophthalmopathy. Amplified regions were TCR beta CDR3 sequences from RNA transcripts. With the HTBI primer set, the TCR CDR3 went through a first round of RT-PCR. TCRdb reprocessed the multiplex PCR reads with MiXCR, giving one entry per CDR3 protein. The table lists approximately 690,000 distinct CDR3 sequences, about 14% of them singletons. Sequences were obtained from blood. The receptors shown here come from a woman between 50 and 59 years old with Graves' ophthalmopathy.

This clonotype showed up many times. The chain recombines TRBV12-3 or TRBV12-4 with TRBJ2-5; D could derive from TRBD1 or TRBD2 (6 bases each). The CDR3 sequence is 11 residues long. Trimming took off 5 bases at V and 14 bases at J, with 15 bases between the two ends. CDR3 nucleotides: TGTGCCAGCAGTGGAGGGGGGCTAGGATACTTC. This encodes CASSGGGLGYF.

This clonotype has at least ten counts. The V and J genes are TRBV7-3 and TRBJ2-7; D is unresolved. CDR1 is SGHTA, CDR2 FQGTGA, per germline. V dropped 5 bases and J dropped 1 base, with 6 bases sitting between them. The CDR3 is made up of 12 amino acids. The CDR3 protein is CASSDGSYEQYF. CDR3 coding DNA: TGTGCCAGCAGCGACGGATCCTACGAGCAGTACTTC.

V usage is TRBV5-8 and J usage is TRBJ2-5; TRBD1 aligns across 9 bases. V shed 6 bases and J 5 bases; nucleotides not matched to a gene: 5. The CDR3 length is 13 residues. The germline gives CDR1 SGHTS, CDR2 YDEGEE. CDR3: CASILTGGETQYF. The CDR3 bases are TGTGCCAGCATCCTGACAGGGGGGGAGACCCAGTACTTC.

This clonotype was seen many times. The DNA for the CDR3 is TGTGCCAGCAGCTCGAGCGGTTCCCGGTACAATGAGCAGTTCTTC. This gives the protein CASSSSGSRYNEQFF. This rearrangement joins TRBV11-1 to TRBJ2-1; D is perhaps TRBD2 (5 bases). CDR3 length equals 15 residues. With 4 bases removed from V and 4 bases from J, the gap between germline ends came to 14 bases. The V gene's germline CDR1 is SGHAT and CDR2 FQDESV (reference sequence).

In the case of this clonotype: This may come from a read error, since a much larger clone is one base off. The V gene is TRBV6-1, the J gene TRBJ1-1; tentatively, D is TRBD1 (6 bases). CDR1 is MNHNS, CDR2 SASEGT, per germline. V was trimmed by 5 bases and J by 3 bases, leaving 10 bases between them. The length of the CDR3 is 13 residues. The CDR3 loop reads CASSHGGHTEAFF. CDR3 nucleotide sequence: TGTGCCAGCAGTCACGGGGGGCACACTGAAGCTTTCTTT.

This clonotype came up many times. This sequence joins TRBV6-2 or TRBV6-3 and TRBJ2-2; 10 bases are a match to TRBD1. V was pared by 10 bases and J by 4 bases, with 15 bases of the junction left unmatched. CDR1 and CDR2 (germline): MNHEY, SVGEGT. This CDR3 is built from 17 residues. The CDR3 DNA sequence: TGTGCCATCGACCGGGACAGGGGCCAAAAGCGCACCGGGGAGCTGTTTTTT. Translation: CAIDRDRGQKRTGELFF.

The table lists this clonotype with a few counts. The CDR3 DNA reads as TGTGCCAGCAGCCAATCCCAAGAGACCCAGTACTTC. Protein product: CASSQSQETQYF. The chain couples TRBV14 to TRBJ2-5; no clear D gene. This CDR3 region has 12 residues. Per germline, CDR1 SGHDN and CDR2 FVKESK. V gave up 2 bases and J gave up 1 base, with 2 bases separating them. Full variable domain (outside the CDR3, taken from reference TRBV14 and TRBJ2-5): EAGVTQFPSHSVIEKGQTVTLRCDPISGHDNLYWYRRVMGKEIKFLLHFVKESKQDESGMPNNRFLAERTGGTYSTLKVQPAELEDSGVYFCASSQSQETQYFGPGTRLLVL.

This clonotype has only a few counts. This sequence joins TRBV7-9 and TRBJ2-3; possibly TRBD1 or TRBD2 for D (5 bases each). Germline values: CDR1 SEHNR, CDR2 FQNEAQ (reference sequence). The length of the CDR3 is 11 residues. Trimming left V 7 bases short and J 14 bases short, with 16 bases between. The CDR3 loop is CASTSGAAPYF. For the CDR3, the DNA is TGTGCCAGCACCTCCGGGGCAGCACCGTATTTT.

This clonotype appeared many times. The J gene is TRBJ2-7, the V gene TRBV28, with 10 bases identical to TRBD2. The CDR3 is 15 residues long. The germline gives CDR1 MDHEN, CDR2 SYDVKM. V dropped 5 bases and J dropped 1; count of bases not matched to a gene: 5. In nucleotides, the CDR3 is TGTGCCAGCAGTGCCCCGGGACTAGCGTCCTACGAGCAGTACTTC. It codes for CASSAPGLASYEQYF.

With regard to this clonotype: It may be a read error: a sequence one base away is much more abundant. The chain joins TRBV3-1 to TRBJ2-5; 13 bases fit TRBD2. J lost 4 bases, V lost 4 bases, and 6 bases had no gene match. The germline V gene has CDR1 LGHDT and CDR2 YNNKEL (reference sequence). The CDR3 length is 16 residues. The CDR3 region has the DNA TGTGCCAGCAGCCGACGGACTAGCGGGGGCGGAGAGACCCAGTACTTC. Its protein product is CASSRRTSGGGETQYF.

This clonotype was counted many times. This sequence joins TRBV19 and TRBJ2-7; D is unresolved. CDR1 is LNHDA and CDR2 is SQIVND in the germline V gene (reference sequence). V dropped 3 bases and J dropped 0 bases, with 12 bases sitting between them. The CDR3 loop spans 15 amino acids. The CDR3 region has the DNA TGTGCCAGTAGTATCGCAGGAAGGGCCTCCTACGAGCAGTACTTC. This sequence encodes CASSIAGRASYEQYF. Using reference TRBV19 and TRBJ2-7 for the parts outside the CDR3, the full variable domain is DGGITQSPKYLFRKEGQNVTLSCEQNLNHDAMYWYRQDPGQGLRLIYYSQIVNDFQKGDIAEGYSVSREKKESFPLTVTSAQKNPTAFYLCASSIAGRASYEQYFGPGTRLTVT.

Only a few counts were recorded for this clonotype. This CDR3 is CASSFGEPSNTGELFF. DNA for the CDR3: TGTGCCAGCAGCTTTGGGGAGCCTTCGAACACCGGGGAGCTGTTTTTT. This chain connects TRBV5-4 to TRBJ2-2; a possible D gene is TRBD2 (5 bases). The CDR3 runs 16 residues. V lost 2 bases and J lost 0, with 11 bases in between. The V gene's germline CDR1 is SGHNT and CDR2 YYREEE (reference sequence).

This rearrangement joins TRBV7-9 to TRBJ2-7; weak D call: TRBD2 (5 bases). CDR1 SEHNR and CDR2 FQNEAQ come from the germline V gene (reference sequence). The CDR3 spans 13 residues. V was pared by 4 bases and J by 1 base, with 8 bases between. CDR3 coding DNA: TGTGCCAGCAGCTGGACTCAATCCTACGAGCAGTACTTC. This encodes CASSWTQSYEQYF.

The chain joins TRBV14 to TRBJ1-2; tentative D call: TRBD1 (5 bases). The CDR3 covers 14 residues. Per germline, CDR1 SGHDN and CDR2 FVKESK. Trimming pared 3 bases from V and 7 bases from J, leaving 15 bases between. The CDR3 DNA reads TGTGCCAGCAGCCAGAACCAGGGTCTGGGTGGCTACACCTTC. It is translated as CASSQNQGLGGYTF.

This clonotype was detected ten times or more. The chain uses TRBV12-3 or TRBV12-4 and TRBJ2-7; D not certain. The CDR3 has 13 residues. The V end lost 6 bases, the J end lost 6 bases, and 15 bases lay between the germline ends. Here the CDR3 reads CASSELRIGEQYF. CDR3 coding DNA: TGTGCCAGCAGCGAACTGAGGATTGGCGAGCAGTACTTC.

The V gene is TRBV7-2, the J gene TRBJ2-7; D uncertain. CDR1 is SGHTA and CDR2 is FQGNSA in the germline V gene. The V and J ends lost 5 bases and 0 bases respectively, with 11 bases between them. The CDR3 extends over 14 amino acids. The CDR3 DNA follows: TGTGCCAGCAGCCCCTACTTCCCCTCCTACGAGCAGTACTTC. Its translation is CASSPYFPSYEQYF.

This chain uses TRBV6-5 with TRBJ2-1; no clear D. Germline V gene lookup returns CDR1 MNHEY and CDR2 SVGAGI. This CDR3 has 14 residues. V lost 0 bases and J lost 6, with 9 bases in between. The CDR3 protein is CASSYSSQVNEQFF. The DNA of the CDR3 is TGTGCCAGCAGTTACTCGTCGCAGGTCAATGAGCAGTTCTTC.

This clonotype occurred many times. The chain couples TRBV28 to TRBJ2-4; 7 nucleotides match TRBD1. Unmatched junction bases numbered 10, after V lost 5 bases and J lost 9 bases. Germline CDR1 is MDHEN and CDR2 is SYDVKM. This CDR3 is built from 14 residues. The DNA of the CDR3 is TGTGCCAGCAGTCCGAACAGGGGAAAGGCCATTCAGTACTTC. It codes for CASSPNRGKAIQYF.

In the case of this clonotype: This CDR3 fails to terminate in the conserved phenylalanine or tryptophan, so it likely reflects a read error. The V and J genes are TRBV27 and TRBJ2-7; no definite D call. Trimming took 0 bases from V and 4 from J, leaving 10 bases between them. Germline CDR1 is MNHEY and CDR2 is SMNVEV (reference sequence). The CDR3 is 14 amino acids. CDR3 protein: CASSLSGYGYEQYL. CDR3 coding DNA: TGTGCCAGCAGTTTATCAGGGTATGGGTACGAGCAGTACCTC.